This TCR beta chain was captured by sequencing in a study of T cell repertoires in cytomegalovirus infection. Each CDR3 protein is one row after TCRdb ran MiXCR on the reads. The repertoire consists of 57,000 or so distinct CDR3 sequences, with 33% occurring once and the leading ten covering roughly two thirds. This clonotype showed up many times. As yet, its antigen is unknown. CDR3 length equals 13 residues. CDR1 and CDR2 from the germline V gene are SGHVS and FNYEAQ. With 8 bases removed from V and 2 bases from J, the gap between germline ends came to 10 bases. The sequence was collected from a human donor in good health (CMV status not recorded). Some clones in this sample may be carry-over from other donors' samples. The sample consisted of PBMCs, sequenced either directly or after in vitro stimulation (not recorded which). The chain joins TRBV7-6 to TRBJ1-5; D remains unclear. CDR3 bases: TGTGCCAGCTCCGAGAATCGCAATCAGCCCCAGCATTTT. Translated: CASSENRNQPQHF. The entire variable domain, with the rest obtained from reference TRBV7-6 and TRBJ1-5, is as follows: GAGVSQSPRYKVTKRGQDVALRCDPISGHVSLYWYRQALGQGPEFLTYFNYEAQQDKSGLPNDRFSAERPEGSISTLTIQRTEQRDSAMYRCASSENRNQPQHFGDGTRLSIL.